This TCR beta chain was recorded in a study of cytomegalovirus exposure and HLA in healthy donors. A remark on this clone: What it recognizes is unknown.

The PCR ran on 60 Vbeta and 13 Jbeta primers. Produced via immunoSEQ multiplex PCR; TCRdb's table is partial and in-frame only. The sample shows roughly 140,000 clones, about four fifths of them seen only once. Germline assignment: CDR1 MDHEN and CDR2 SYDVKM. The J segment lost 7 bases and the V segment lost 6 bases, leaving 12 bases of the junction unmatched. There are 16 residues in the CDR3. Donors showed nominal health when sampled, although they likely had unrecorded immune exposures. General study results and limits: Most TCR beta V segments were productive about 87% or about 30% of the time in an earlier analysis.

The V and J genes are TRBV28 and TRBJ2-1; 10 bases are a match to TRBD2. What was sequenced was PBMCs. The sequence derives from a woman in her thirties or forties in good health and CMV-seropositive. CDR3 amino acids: CASSHRAGGPGNEQFF. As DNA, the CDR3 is TGTGCCAGCAGCCACCGAGCGGGAGGGCCTGGGAATGAGCAGTTCTTC.